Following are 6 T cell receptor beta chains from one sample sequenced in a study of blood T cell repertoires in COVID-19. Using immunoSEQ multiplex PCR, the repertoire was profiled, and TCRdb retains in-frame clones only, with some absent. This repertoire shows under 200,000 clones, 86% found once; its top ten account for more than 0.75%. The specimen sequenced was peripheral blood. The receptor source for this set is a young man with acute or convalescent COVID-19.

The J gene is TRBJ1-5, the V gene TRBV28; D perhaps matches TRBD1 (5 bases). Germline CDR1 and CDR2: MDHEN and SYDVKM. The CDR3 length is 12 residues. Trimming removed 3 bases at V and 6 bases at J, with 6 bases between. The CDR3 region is CASSFRVQPQHF. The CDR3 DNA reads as TGTGCCAGCAGTTTCAGGGTTCAGCCCCAGCATTTT.

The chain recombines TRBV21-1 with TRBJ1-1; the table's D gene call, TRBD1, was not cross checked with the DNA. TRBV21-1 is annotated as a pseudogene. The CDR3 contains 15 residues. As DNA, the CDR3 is TGTGCCAGCAGCAAAGTACCCAGGGGGAACACTGAAGCTTTCTTT. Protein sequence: CASSKVPRGNTEAFF.

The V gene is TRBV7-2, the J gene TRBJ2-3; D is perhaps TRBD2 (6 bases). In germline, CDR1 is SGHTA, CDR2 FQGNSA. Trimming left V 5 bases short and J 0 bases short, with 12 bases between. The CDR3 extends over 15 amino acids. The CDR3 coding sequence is TGTGCCAGCAGCCCGTCGGGACTGAGCACAGATACGCAGTATTTT. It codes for CASSPSGLSTDTQYF.

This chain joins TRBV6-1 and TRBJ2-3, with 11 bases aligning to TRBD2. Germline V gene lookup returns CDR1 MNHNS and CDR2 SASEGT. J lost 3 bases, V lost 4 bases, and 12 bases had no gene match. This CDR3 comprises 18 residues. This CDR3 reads CASSGRGTSGGWTDTQYF. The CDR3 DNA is TGTGCCAGCAGTGGGAGGGGTACTAGCGGGGGATGGACAGATACGCAGTATTTT.

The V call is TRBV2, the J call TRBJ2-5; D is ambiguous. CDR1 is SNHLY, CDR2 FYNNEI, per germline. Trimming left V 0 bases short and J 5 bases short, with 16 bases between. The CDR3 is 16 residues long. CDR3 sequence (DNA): TGTGCCAGCAGTGAAGCGCTGGCAGGTTTAAGGGAGACCCAGTACTTC. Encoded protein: CASSEALAGLRETQYF.

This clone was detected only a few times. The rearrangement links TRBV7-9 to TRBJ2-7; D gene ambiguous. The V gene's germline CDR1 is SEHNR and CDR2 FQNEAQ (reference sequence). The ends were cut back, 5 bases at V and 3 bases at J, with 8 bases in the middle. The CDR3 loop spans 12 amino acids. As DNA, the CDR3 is TGTGCCAGCAGCCCAGCAGGCTACGAGCAGTACTTC. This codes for CASSPAGYEQYF.